This T cell receptor (beta chain) was sequenced during a study of shared clonotypes between healthy human individuals. Points on this clone: Antigen specificity is unknown.

This CDR3 is built from 13 residues. The ends were cut back, 2 bases at V and 11 bases at J, with 12 bases in the middle. Findings of the study overall: Clonotypes that were shared across a handful of donors made up around 4.6% of naive CD4 clonotypes. Sequencing depth was predicted to influence how clonotypes are shared among donors.

Method: immunoSEQ multiplex PCR; TCRdb's copy keeps in-frame clones and lacks some. The top ten hold over 0.3% of the sample, which has around 1.4 million clones, 97% to 99% seen once. The clonotype comes from a man aged 25-40 years in good health. The sequencing sample was made of naive CD4+ T cells sorted from blood. Subset noted: CD45RA+ positively selected. The chain recombines TRBV23-1 with TRBJ1-4; no firm D call. TRBV23-1 is recorded as an ORF, its role being uncertain. For the CDR3, the DNA is TGCGCCAGCAGTCAAAAGGGTAGGCCTAAACTGTTTTTT. Protein product: CASSQKGRPKLFF.